This is a list of T cell receptor beta chains from one sample in a study of cytomegalovirus exposure and HLA in healthy donors. Libraries were prepared by immunoSEQ multiplex PCR; TCRdb keeps only in-frame clonotypes and omits some of them. The sample records about 180,000 clones, 70% to 80% being singletons. The sample consisted of PBMCs. The receptors originated from a woman in her thirties or forties in good health and CMV-seronegative. CDR3s include the opening cysteine and the closing phenylalanine or tryptophan. The order of the fields is D gene, V gene, J gene, clone size, CDR3 DNA, CDR3 protein. D genes are given only for firm matches. Expanded clones are given a class, and other clones once, few, many or no size at all.

TRBD2	TRBV7-9	TRBJ2-1	NA	TGTGCCAGCAGCCCAGAACCCGGACTAGCGGGGGGGCGACGCAATGAGCAGTTCTTC	CASSPEPGLAGGRRNEQFF
NA	TRBV28	TRBJ2-7	NA	TGTGCCAGCAGCCCGGAAGGGGCCGCCTTTAACAAGCAGTACTTC	CASSPEGAAFNKQYF
NA	TRBV14	TRBJ2-7	NA	TGTGCCAGCAGCCTCATGACAGGTGTCTCCTACGAGCAGTACTTC	CASSLMTGVSYEQYF
NA	TRBV6-1	TRBJ1-5	NA	TGTGCCAGCAGTGGAGTTGATAGCAATCAGCCCCAGCATTTT	CASSGVDSNQPQHF
TRBD2	TRBV5-4	TRBJ2-1	NA	TGTGCCAGCAGCTTGCGGACTAGCGGGAGGGGCAATGAGCAGTTCTTC	CASSLRTSGRGNEQFF
NA	TRBV2	TRBJ1-1	NA	TGTGCCAGCAGGGGTCCAGGTGAAGCTTTCTTT	CASRGPGEAFF
TRBD2	TRBV5-4	TRBJ2-7	NA	TGTGCCAGCAGCCAAGCGGGGATGAGCTCCTACGAGCAGTACTTC	CASSQAGMSSYEQYF
TRBD1	TRBV19	TRBJ1-5	NA	TGTGCCAGTAGTATAGAAGGGACAGTCAATCAGCCCCAGCATTTT	CASSIEGTVNQPQHF
NA	TRBV19	TRBJ1-5	NA	TGTGCCAGTAGCCCACTACAGGGAAGGCGGCATCAGCCCCAGCATTTT	CASSPLQGRRHQPQHF
NA	TRBV2	TRBJ2-5	NA	TGTGCCAGCAGCTACTCCCAAGAGACCCAGTACTTC	CASSYSQETQYF
TRBD1	TRBV5-1	TRBJ1-6	NA	TGCGCCAGCAGCTTGGAGGGACAGGGGCTGTCACCCCTCCACTTT	CASSLEGQGLSPLHF
NA	TRBV19	TRBJ1-1	once	TGTGCCAGTGGACCGCGGGGGACTGAAGCTTTCTTT	CASGPRGTEAFF
NA	TRBV19	TRBJ1-5	NA	TGTGCCAGTAGTATTAGGCAGGGGAGCAATCAGCCCCAGCATTTT	CASSIRQGSNQPQHF
TRBD2	TRBV28	TRBJ2-3	NA	TGTGCCAGCAGTCCACTCTGGACTAGCGGGTTGTTCACAGATACGCAGTATTTT	CASSPLWTSGLFTDTQYF
TRBD1	TRBV18	TRBJ2-5	NA	TGTGCCAGCTCAGGCCGGGACAGGGACCAAGAGACCCAGTACTTC	CASSGRDRDQETQYF
NA	TRBV10-1	TRBJ2-2	NA	TGCGCCAGCAGTGAATTGAGGGATACCGGGGAGCTGTTTTTT	CASSELRDTGELFF
NA	TRBV5-6	TRBJ2-1	NA	TGTGCCAGCAGCTTGTGGGGGCCGAATGAGCAGTTCTTC	CASSLWGPNEQFF
NA	TRBV30	TRBJ1-5	NA	TGTGCCTGGAGTGTCCAGGGTAGCAATCAGCCCCAGCATTTT	CAWSVQGSNQPQHF
NA	TRBV19	TRBJ1-1	few	TGTGCCAGTAGTATACAGGGCGACACTGAAGCTTTCTTT	CASSIQGDTEAFF
TRBD1	TRBV30	TRBJ2-7	NA	TGTGCCTGTCTTCGGGACAGGGGGTTGAAGCAGTACTTC	CACLRDRGLKQYF
NA	TRBV6-6	TRBJ2-1	NA	TGTGCCAGCAGTCTGACAAATGAGCAGTTCTTC	CASSLTNEQFF
NA	TRBV7-8	TRBJ1-5	NA	TGTGCCAGCAGTTCATCTACCTTTAATCAGCCCCAGCATTTT	CASSSSTFNQPQHF
NA	TRBV5-6	TRBJ2-2	once	TGTGCCAGCAGCTTGAGAGCGGCGGGGTCGAACACCGGGGAGCTGTTTTTT	CASSLRAAGSNTGELFF
TRBD2	TRBV4-2	TRBJ2-7	NA	TGTGCCAGCAGCCCCCCACTACCGGGACTAGTAGGCGAGCAGTACTTC	CASSPPLPGLVGEQYF
NA	TRBV6-1	TRBJ2-7	once	TGTGCCAGCAGTGAAGCTCCCTTAGCGAGGAGCTCCTACGAGCAGTACTTC	CASSEAPLARSSYEQYF
TRBD1	TRBV6-6	TRBJ1-6	NA	TGTGCCAGCAGTGTCCGGGACAGGGTTAGCAATTCACCCCTCCACTTT	CASSVRDRVSNSPLHF
NA	TRBV2	TRBJ1-5	NA	TGTGCCAGCAGTGAAGCGACGAGGGCGCAGCCCCAGCATTTT	CASSEATRAQPQHF
NA	TRBV30	TRBJ2-1	once	TGTGCCTGGAGCGTAGAAGTTGGCGGCAGGGGGTTCTTC	CAWSVEVGGRGFF
TRBD2	TRBV7-2	TRBJ2-1	once	TGTGCCAGCAGCCTGGCAGCGGGAGGGTACAATGAGCAGTTCTTC	CASSLAAGGYNEQFF
TRBD2	TRBV7-9	TRBJ2-7	NA	TGTGCCAGCAGCTCCCGGACTAGCGGGAGTTACGAGCAGTACTTC	CASSSRTSGSYEQYF
TRBD1	TRBV13	TRBJ1-1	NA	TGTGCCAGCAGCCCCCGGGGGGACAGGGAGAATCGAGGAGCTTTCTTT	CASSPRGDRENRGAFF
NA	TRBV19	TRBJ2-5	NA	TGTGCCAGTTCGGACAATCAAGAGACCCAGTACTTC	CASSDNQETQYF
NA	TRBV28	TRBJ2-7	NA	TGTGCCAGCAGTTTTGAGAACGAGCAGTACTTC	CASSFENEQYF
NA	TRBV4-3	TRBJ1-2	NA	TGCGCCAGCAGCCAGGCGGCGGGCACAGGGATCAACTATGGCTACACCTTC	CASSQAAGTGINYGYTF
NA	TRBV27	TRBJ2-2	NA	TGTGCCAGCAGTTTCCAGCGGACCGGGGAGCTGTTTTTT	CASSFQRTGELFF
TRBD2	TRBV5-4	TRBJ2-7	NA	TGTGCCAGCAGCTTGATGGTGCGGGGGGGCGAGCAGTACTTC	CASSLMVRGGEQYF
NA	TRBV6-1	TRBJ2-5	NA	TGTGCCAGCACCCCCAGTCCAGGGGCTGGGGAGACCCAGTACTTC	CASTPSPGAGETQYF
TRBD1	TRBV29-1	TRBJ2-5	NA	TGCAGCGTTGAAGGACAGGGTGTGGGAGAGACCCAGTACTTC	CSVEGQGVGETQYF
NA	TRBV11-2	TRBJ2-7	NA	TGTGCCAGCAGCTCGAGAGGCGGGACAGCAAGCTACGAGCAGTACTTC	CASSSRGGTASYEQYF
NA	TRBV19	TRBJ2-7	NA	TGTGCCACCCTAGGACTGAACTCCTACGAGCAGTACTTC	CATLGLNSYEQYF
NA	TRBV27	TRBJ2-7	NA	TGTGCCAGCAGTTCCGCAGGGCAGAGCTCCTACGAGCAGTACTTC	CASSSAGQSSYEQYF
TRBD2	TRBV6-5	TRBJ2-3	NA	TGTGCCAGCAGTACTAGGGGACTAGCGTCGGATACGCAGTATTTT	CASSTRGLASDTQYF
TRBD2	TRBV5-1	TRBJ2-3	NA	TGCGCCAGCAGCTCGATACTAGCGGGGAGCACAGATACGCAGTATTTT	CASSSILAGSTDTQYF
TRBD1	TRBV7-9	TRBJ2-3	once	TGTGCCAGCAGCTTAGTCGGACAGGGCTGGGGCACAGATACGCAGTATTTT	CASSLVGQGWGTDTQYF
NA	TRBV11-2	TRBJ2-6	NA	TGTGCCAGCAGCCTTGTAGACTCTGGGGCCAACGTCCTGACTTTC	CASSLVDSGANVLTF
NA	TRBV5-4	TRBJ2-5	NA	TGTGCCAGCAGCTCGGGGTGGACAGACCAGGACTTC	CASSSGWTDQDF
NA	TRBV28	TRBJ2-3	NA	TGTGCCAGCAGTACGCCGATTGGGCGGGGAGATACGCAGTATTTT	CASSTPIGRGDTQYF
NA	TRBV21-1	TRBJ1-4	NA	TGTGCCAGCAGTAGACACCGCAGGGAAAAACTGTTTTTT	CASSRHRREKLFF
NA	TRBV5-8	TRBJ1-1	NA	TGTGCCAGCAGAACACACCAGGGCTCGGGCACTGAAGCTTTCTTT	CASRTHQGSGTEAFF
NA	TRBV5-4	TRBJ1-4	NA	TGTGCCAGCAGCGCCACGGGGGAAACTAATGAAAAACTGTTTTTT	CASSATGETNEKLFF
NA	TRBV10-3	TRBJ1-1	NA	TGTGCCATCAGTGAAGGGGCTGGCCGTGAAGCTTTCTTT	CAISEGAGREAFF
NA	TRBV5-1	TRBJ2-1	NA	TGCGCCAGCTGGTGGGGAGATGCTTCCTACAATGAGCAGTTCTTC	CASWWGDASYNEQFF
TRBD1	TRBV5-1	TRBJ2-7	NA	TGCGCCAGCAGCTCCGGGACAGGGGCAGGGTACGAGCAGTACTTC	CASSSGTGAGYEQYF